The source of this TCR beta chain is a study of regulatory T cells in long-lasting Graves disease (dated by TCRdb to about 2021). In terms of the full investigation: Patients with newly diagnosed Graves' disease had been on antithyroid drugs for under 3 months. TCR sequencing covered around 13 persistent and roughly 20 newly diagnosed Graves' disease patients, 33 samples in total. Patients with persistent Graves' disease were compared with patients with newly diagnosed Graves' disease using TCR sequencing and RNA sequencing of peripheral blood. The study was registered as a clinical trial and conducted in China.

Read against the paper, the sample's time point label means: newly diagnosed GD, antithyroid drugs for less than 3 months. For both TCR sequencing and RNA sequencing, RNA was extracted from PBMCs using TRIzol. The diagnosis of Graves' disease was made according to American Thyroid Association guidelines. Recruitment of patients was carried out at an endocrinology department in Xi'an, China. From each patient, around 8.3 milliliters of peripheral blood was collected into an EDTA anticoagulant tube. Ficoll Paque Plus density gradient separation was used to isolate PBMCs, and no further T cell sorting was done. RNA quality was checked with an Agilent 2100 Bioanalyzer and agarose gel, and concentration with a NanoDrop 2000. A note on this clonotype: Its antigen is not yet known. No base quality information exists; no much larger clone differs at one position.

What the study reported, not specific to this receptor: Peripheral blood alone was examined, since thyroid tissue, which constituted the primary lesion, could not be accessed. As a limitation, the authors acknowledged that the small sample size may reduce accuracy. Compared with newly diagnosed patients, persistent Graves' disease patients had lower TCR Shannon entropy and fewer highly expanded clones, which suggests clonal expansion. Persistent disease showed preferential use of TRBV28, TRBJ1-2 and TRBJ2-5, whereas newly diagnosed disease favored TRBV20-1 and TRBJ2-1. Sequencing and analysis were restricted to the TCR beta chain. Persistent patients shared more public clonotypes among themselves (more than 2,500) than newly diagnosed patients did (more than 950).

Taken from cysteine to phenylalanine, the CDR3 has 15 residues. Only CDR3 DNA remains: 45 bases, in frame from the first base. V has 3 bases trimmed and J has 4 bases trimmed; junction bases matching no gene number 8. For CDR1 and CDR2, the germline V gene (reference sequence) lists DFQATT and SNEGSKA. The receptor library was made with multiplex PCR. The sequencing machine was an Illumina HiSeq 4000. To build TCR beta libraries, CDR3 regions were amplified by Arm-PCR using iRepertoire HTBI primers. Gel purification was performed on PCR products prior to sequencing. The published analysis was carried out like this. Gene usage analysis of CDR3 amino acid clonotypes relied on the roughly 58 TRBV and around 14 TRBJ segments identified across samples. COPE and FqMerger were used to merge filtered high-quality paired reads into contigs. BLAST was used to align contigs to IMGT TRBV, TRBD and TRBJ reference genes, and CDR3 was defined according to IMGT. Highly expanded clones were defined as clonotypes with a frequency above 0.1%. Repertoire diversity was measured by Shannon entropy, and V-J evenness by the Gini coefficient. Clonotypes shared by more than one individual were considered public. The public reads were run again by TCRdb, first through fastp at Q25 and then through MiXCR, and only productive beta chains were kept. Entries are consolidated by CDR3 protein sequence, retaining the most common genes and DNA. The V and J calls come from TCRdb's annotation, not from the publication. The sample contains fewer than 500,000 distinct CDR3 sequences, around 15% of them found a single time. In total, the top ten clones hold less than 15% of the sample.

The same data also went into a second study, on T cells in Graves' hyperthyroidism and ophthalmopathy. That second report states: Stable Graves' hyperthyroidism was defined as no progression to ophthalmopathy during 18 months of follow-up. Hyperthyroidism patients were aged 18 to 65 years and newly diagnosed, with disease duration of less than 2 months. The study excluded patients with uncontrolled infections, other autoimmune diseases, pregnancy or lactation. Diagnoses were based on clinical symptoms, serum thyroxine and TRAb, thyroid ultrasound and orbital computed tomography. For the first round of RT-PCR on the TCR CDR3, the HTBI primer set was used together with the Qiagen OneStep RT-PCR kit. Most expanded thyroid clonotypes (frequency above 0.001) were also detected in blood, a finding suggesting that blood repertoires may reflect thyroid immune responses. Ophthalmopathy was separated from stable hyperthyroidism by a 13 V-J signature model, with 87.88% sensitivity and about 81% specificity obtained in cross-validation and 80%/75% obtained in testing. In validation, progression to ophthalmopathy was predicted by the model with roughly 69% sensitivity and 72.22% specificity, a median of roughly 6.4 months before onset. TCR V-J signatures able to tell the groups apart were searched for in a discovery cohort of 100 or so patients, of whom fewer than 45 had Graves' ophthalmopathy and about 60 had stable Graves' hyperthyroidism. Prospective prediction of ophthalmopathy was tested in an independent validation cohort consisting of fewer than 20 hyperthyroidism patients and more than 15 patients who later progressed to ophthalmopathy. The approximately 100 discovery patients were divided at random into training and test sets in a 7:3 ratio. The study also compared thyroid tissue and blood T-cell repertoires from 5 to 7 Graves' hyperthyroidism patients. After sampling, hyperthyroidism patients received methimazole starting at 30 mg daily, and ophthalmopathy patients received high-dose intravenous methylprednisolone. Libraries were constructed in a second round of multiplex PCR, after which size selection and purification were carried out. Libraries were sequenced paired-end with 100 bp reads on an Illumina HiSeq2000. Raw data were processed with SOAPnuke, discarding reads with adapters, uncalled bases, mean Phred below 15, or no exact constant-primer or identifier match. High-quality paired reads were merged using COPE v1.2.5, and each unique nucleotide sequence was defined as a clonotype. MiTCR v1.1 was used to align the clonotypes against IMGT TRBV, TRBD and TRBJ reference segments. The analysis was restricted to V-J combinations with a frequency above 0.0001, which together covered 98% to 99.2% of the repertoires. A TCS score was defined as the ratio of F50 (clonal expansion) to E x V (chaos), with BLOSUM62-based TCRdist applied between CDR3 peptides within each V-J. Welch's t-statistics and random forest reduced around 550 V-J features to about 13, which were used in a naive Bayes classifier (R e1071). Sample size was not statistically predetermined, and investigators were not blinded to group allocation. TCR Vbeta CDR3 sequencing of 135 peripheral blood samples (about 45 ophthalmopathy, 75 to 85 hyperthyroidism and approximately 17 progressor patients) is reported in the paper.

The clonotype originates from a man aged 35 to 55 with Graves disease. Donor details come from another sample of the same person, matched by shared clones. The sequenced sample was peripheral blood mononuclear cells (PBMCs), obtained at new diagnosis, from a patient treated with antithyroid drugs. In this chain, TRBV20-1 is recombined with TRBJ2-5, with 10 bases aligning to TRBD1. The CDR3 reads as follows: CSASPGTGAGETQYF. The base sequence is TGCAGTGCTAGTCCGGGGACAGGGGCTGGAGAGACCCAGTACTTC.